This entry features one T cell receptor beta chain sequence. The data stem from a study of T cells in Graves' hyperthyroidism and ophthalmopathy. The CDR3 runs to 14 residues. The ends were cut back, 2 bases at V and 6 bases at J, with 13 bases in the middle. Germline loops: CDR1 SGHTA, CDR2 FQGNSA. The study enrolled patients aged 18 to 65 with newly diagnosed hyperthyroidism of under 2 months' duration. RNA transcripts provided the source from which TCR beta CDR3 regions were amplified. The TCR CDR3 was amplified in a first-round RT-PCR using the HTBI primer set. One entry per CDR3 protein, called by TCRdb with MiXCR from the multiplex PCR reads. The sample has over 700,000 distinct CDR3 sequences; roughly 20% are singletons.

The chain combines TRBV7-2 with TRBJ1-1, with unresolved D. The sequenced sample was blood. This clonotype originated in a woman aged 50 to 65 with Graves' hyperthyroidism that later progressed to Graves' ophthalmopathy. CDR3 loop: CASSLTTGWAEAFF. The CDR3 coding sequence is TGTGCCAGCAGCTTAACTACCGGATGGGCTGAAGCTTTCTTT.